This T cell receptor beta chain came from a study of human T cells and chemical hapten exposure. Study context: DPC at 2% was the sensitizing agent, placed on around 2 cm by around 2 cm of upper inner arm skin.

Attachment of unique molecular identifiers to individual cDNA molecules was performed in the library. TCRdb analysed the RACE reads with MiXCR anew, one entry per CDR3 protein. The table shows 70,000 to 80,000 distinct CDR3 sequences, with more than 30% occurring only once. The CDR3 is 14 amino acids. V trimming: 8 bases; J trimming: 4 bases; junction bases outside the gene matches: 9. CDR1 is SGHNT, CDR2 YYREEE, per germline (reference sequence). Time point in this sample: patch test 1, 2 weeks after DPC sensitization. Treatment noted: therapeutic diphenylcyclopropenone sensitization with weekly scalp DPC. Patch tests were applied only after blood draws. In this sample, this clonotype turned up once.

The chain recombines TRBV5-4 with TRBJ2-5, with 9 bases fitting TRBD1. This clonotype was obtained from a man in his forties or fifties with alopecia areata. Some clones in this sample may be carry-over from other donors' samples. Sequencing was performed on whole blood, taken in connection with sensitization to the hapten diphenylcyclopropenone (DPC). This CDR3 reads CASLIQGAAETQYF. The CDR3 DNA reads as TGTGCCAGTCTGATACAGGGGGCTGCAGAGACCCAGTACTTC. The variable domain in full, with the rest retrieved from reference TRBV5-4 and TRBJ2-5, is ETGVTQSPTHLIKTRGQQVTLRCSSQSGHNTVSWYQQALGQGPQFIFQYYREEENGRGNFPPRFSGLQFPNYSSELNVNALELDDSALYLCASLIQGAAETQYFGPGTRLLVL.